One and the same sample provided the 32 T cell receptor beta chains below, sequenced in a study of blood T cell repertoires in COVID-19. Clones were sequenced by immunoSEQ multiplex PCR, and TCRdb holds only the in-frame ones, with some missing. The top ten clones hold 2% to 2.5% of a sample with fewer than 450,000 clones, roughly 87% of them seen once. Sequencing input: PBMCs or T cells enriched from blood (not recorded which). These receptors were collected from a woman between 40 and 55 years old with acute COVID-19.

The gene calls are TRBV2 and TRBJ2-2; D might be TRBD2 (5 bases). Trimming left V 6 bases short and J 7 bases short, with 18 bases between. The length of the CDR3 is 15 residues. The germline gives CDR1 SNHLY, CDR2 FYNNEI. In DNA form, the CDR3 reads TGTGCCAGCAGGACGGGGTCCAGTGGCGTCGGGGAGCTGTTTTTT. Translating it yields CASRTGSSGVGELFF. The whole variable domain, filled in from reference TRBV2 and TRBJ2-2, reads EPEVTQTPSHQVTQMGQEVILRCVPISNHLYFYWYRQILGQKVEFLVSFYNNEISEKSEIFDDQFSVERPDGSNFTLKIRSTKLEDSAMYFCASRTGSSGVGELFFGEGSRLTVL.

The CDR3 reads CASSISGGGETQYF. In nucleotides, the CDR3 is TGCGCCAGCAGCATTTCAGGGGGCGGGGAGACCCAGTACTTC. The chain joins TRBV5-1 to TRBJ2-5, with 8 bases identical to TRBD1. Germline CDR1 reads SGHRS; CDR2 reads YFSETQ. The CDR3 contains 14 residues. Trimming removed 4 bases from V and 5 bases from J; junction bases left unmatched: 7.

The CDR3 protein is CASSRNANPSNTEAFF. DNA of the CDR3: TGCGCCAGCAGCCGCAACGCTAATCCCTCGAACACTGAAGCTTTCTTT. This rearrangement joins TRBV5-1 to TRBJ1-1; the D is unclear. The CDR3 spans 16 residues. CDR1 is SGHRS, CDR2 YFSETQ, per germline. The V gene lost 4 bases and the J gene lost 1 base, with 17 bases spanning the gap. Full variable domain (missing parts from reference TRBV5-1 and TRBJ1-1): KAGVTQTPRYLIKTRGQQVTLSCSPISGHRSVSWYQQTPGQGLQFLFEYFSETQRNKGNFPGRFSGRQFSNSRSEMNVSTLELGDSALYLCASSRNANPSNTEAFFGQGTRLTVV.

This clone was seen only once. The chain uses TRBV6-6 and TRBJ1-4, with 8 bases matching TRBD1. Trimming removed 7 bases from V and 8 bases from J; junction bases left unmatched: 6. Germline V gives CDR1 MNHNY, CDR2 SVGAGI (reference sequence). This CDR3 spans 13 amino acids. CDR3 amino acids: CASNRGQDEKLFF. In DNA form, the CDR3 reads TGTGCCAGCAACCGGGGACAGGACGAAAAACTGTTTTTT.

This chain joins TRBV11-2 and TRBJ1-1; TRBD1 agrees at 10 bases. V shed 0 bases and J 2 bases; nucleotides not matched to a gene: 3. The CDR3 spans 16 residues. Germline V gives CDR1 SGHAT, CDR2 FQNNGV. The CDR3 bases are TGTGCCAGCAGCTTAGACGGGACAGGGGATAACACTGAAGCTTTCTTT. This sequence encodes CASSLDGTGDNTEAFF.

J is TRBJ1-2 and V is TRBV5-6; 8 bases fit TRBD1. Germline values: CDR1 SGHDT, CDR2 YYEEEE. This CDR3 is 16 amino acids long. Trimming took 3 bases from V and 6 from J; bases not matched to a gene: 13. CDR3 in amino acids: CASSYAGGEIWNGYTF. The CDR3, as DNA: TGTGCCAGCAGCTATGCAGGGGGCGAAATCTGGAATGGCTACACCTTC.

With regard to this clone: Other nucleotide sequences from this sample produce the same CDR3. This chain uses TRBV3-1 (or the pseudogene TRBV3-2) with TRBJ1-1; the D is unclear. V gave up 3 bases and J gave up 5 bases, with 10 bases separating them. This CDR3 has 13 amino acids. Germline loops: CDR1 LGHDT, CDR2 YNNKEL (reference sequence). The DNA of the CDR3 is TGTGCCAGCAGCCAGGGCGGAGGGACTGAAGCTTTCTTT. This gives the protein CASSQGGGTEAFF.

The chain couples TRBV5-1 to TRBJ1-2, with 7 bases that match TRBD1. This CDR3 is built from 14 residues. The germline V gene encodes CDR1 SGHRS and CDR2 YFSETQ. J lost 4 bases, V lost 3 bases, and 6 bases had no gene match. In DNA form, the CDR3 reads TGCGCCAGCAGCTCCGGAGGGGGCAGCTATGGCTACACCTTC. Translated, it gives CASSSGGGSYGYTF.

This sequence joins TRBV19 and TRBJ1-5; 8 bases map to TRBD1. The J segment lost 11 bases and the V segment lost 6 bases, leaving 9 bases of the junction unmatched. Per the germline V gene, CDR1 is LNHDA and CDR2 is SQIVND (reference sequence). The CDR3 has 13 residues. The CDR3 coding sequence is TGTGCCAGTAGACCGACAGGGGTCGGGGCCCAGCATTTT. It yields the protein CASRPTGVGAQHF.

The chain combines TRBV5-1 with TRBJ1-3; D is unclear. The length of the CDR3 is 14 residues. Germline CDR1 SGHRS, CDR2 YFSETQ. Trimming removed 5 bases from V and 0 bases from J, with 9 bases in between. The CDR3 coding sequence is TGCGCCAGCAGTCGAGCGGACTCTGGAAACACCATATATTTT. This encodes CASSRADSGNTIYF. Variable domain in full (rest from reference TRBV5-1 and TRBJ1-3): KAGVTQTPRYLIKTRGQQVTLSCSPISGHRSVSWYQQTPGQGLQFLFEYFSETQRNKGNFPGRFSGRQFSNSRSEMNVSTLELGDSALYLCASSRADSGNTIYFGEGSWLTVV.

The chain couples TRBV27 to TRBJ1-2; D unclear. Germline values: CDR1 MNHEY, CDR2 SMNVEV (reference sequence). The CDR3 spans 11 residues. Deletions cut 6 bases from V and 1 base from J, with 3 bases between. DNA for the CDR3: TGTGCCAGCAGCAATAACTATGGCTACACCTTC. It translates to CASSNNYGYTF.

The J gene is TRBJ1-2, the V gene TRBV4-1; 9 positions agree with TRBD1. V trimming: 1 base; J trimming: 4 bases; junction bases outside the gene matches: 4. Germline assignment: CDR1 MGHRA and CDR2 YSYEKL. There are 15 residues in the CDR3. CDR3 nucleotides: TGCGCCAGCAGCCAAGGGGGACAGGGAACCTATGGCTACACCTTC. Translating it yields CASSQGGQGTYGYTF.

This clone showed up just a few times. The chain has TRBV12-5 and TRBJ2-5; no clear D. With 7 bases removed from V and 1 base from J, the gap between germline ends came to 13 bases. This CDR3 region has 14 residues. CDR1 and CDR2 (germline): LGHNT, FRNRAP. The CDR3 DNA sequence: TGTGCTAGTGCCGCGCTAGGTGTCCAAGAGACCCAGTACTTC. As protein: CASAALGVQETQYF.

The chain is built from TRBV10-3 and TRBJ2-3; unclear D gene. V was clipped by 10 bases and J by 0 bases, with 5 bases between them. There are 11 residues in the CDR3. Germline loops: CDR1 ENHRY, CDR2 SYGVKD. The CDR3 sequence: CATTSTDTQYF. The CDR3, as DNA: TGTGCCACGACAAGCACAGATACGCAGTATTTT.

The chain combines TRBV12-3 or TRBV12-4 with TRBJ2-1; tentative D call: TRBD1 (5 bases). The CDR3 runs 13 residues. Trimming left V 6 bases short and J 9 bases short, with 15 bases between. The CDR3 loop reads CASRVSPRGEQFF. In DNA form, the CDR3 reads TGTGCCAGCAGAGTTTCCCCTAGGGGTGAGCAGTTCTTC.

Details on this clone: The junction shows a germline mismatch at one end, possibly a read error. This chain links TRBV20-1 with TRBJ2-1; maybe TRBD2 (6 bases). The CDR3 is made up of 11 amino acids. In germline, CDR1 is DFQATT, CDR2 SNEGSKA (reference sequence). The CDR3 loop reads CSARDQTSQVF. For the CDR3, the DNA is TGCAGTGCTAGAGATCAGACTAGTCAGGTCTTC.

The chain has TRBV3-1 (or the pseudogene TRBV3-2) and TRBJ1-2; D might be TRBD1 (6 bases). Per germline, CDR1 LGHDT and CDR2 YNNKEL (reference sequence). V dropped 7 bases and J dropped 4 bases, with 19 bases sitting between them. The CDR3 consists of 15 residues. CDR3 protein: CASTRSGGRSYGYTF. The CDR3 region has the DNA TGTGCCAGCACCCGGAGCGGGGGGCGGAGCTATGGCTACACCTTC.

V is TRBV3-1 (or the pseudogene TRBV3-2) and J is TRBJ1-2, with 8 bases fitting TRBD1. With V trimmed by 6 bases and J by 5 bases, 11 bases remained unmatched. The CDR3 length is 15 residues. CDR1 is LGHDT, CDR2 YNNKEL, per germline (reference sequence). The CDR3 reads CASSLTGAGLYGYTF. DNA for the CDR3: TGTGCCAGCAGTCTGACAGGGGCTGGTCTATATGGCTACACCTTC.

The chain employs TRBV4-2 and TRBJ2-7; 11 positions agree with TRBD2. Germline CDR1 reads LGHNA; CDR2 reads YNFKEQ. Trimming cost V 0 bases and J 0 bases; bases outside gene matches: 7. The CDR3 consists of 18 residues. CDR3 residues: CASSQDPTSGAFSYEQYF. In DNA, the CDR3 is TGTGCCAGCAGCCAAGATCCGACTAGCGGGGCCTTCTCCTACGAGCAGTACTTC.

This chain uses TRBV27 with TRBJ1-2, with D tentatively TRBD1 (6 bases). Germline V gene lookup returns CDR1 MNHEY and CDR2 SMNVEV (reference sequence). Trimming removed 5 bases from V and 7 bases from J, with 20 bases in between. This CDR3 comprises 15 residues. Here the CDR3 DNA reads TGTGCCAGCAGTGGTGACCGGGTGGGGGCCTTTGGCTACACCTTC. It yields the protein CASSGDRVGAFGYTF.

The chain recombines TRBV7-9 with TRBJ2-5; TRBD1 matches 7 bases. V dropped 5 bases and J dropped 5; count of bases not matched to a gene: 8. Germline CDR1 and CDR2: SEHNR and FQNEAQ (reference sequence). The CDR3 loop spans 14 amino acids. The CDR3 DNA sequence: TGTGCCAGCAGCCGATCGACAGGGATGGAGACCCAGTACTTC. Translated: CASSRSTGMETQYF.

This clone was seen repeatedly, ten times or more. The rearrangement uses TRBV7-9 and TRBJ1-1; D remains ambiguous. Germline-derived CDR1 and CDR2 are SEHNR and FQNEAQ (reference sequence). Trimming removed 5 bases from V and 8 bases from J, with 18 bases in between. The CDR3 is 14 residues long. In nucleotides, the CDR3 is TGTGCCAGCAGCCTGCAGACACGGATTACCGAAGCTTTCTTT. Its protein product is CASSLQTRITEAFF.

The chain links TRBV6-6 to TRBJ1-2; no reliable D call. Germline V gene data show CDR1 as MNHNY and CDR2 as SVGAGI (reference sequence). The CDR3 totals 13 residues. Trimming cost V 6 bases and J 1 base, with 9 bases left between them. CDR3 residues: CASSQDNNYGYTF. The CDR3 region has the DNA TGTGCCAGCAGCCAAGACAATAACTATGGCTACACCTTC.

The J gene is TRBJ1-2, the V gene TRBV19; 8 bases line up with TRBD1. Germline CDR1 LNHDA, CDR2 SQIVND (reference sequence). V lost 2 bases, J lost 1 base, and 6 bases stayed unmatched. The CDR3 is 16 amino acids. The CDR3 sequence: CASSIQTGDYNYGYTF. In DNA, the CDR3 is TGTGCCAGTAGTATACAGACAGGGGATTATAACTATGGCTACACCTTC.

The chain links TRBV19 to TRBJ1-2, with TRBD1 matching over 9 bases. The CDR3 contains 14 residues. Looked up from germline, CDR1 is LNHDA and CDR2 is SQIVND (reference sequence). The ends lost 9 bases at V and 7 bases at J; junction bases unmatched: 12. In DNA form, the CDR3 reads TGTGCCAGCAAGAGGGACAGGGATCTCGGTGGCTACACCTTC. Translated, it gives CASKRDRDLGGYTF.

The chain has TRBV9 and TRBJ2-2; D gene unclear. CDR3 length: 16 amino acids. Germline CDR1 SGDLS, CDR2 YYNGEE. The V end lost 0 bases, the J end lost 0 bases, and 9 bases lay between the germline ends. The CDR3 DNA follows: TGTGCCAGCAGCGTAGTTTCAGGCTCGAACACCGGGGAGCTGTTTTTT. Translation: CASSVVSGSNTGELFF.

The V call is TRBV2, the J call TRBJ2-3; TRBD1 agrees at 7 bases. With 6 bases clipped from V and 3 bases from J, the junction kept 3 bases outside the gene matches. This CDR3 is 13 amino acids long. The germline gives CDR1 SNHLY, CDR2 FYNNEI. CDR3 nucleotide sequence: TGTGCCAGCAGACCGACAGGGACAGATACGCAGTATTTT. This translates into CASRPTGTDTQYF.

V is TRBV10-2 and J is TRBJ1-5; possible D gene TRBD1, 5 bases. CDR3 length: 13 amino acids. Trimming took 10 bases from V and 3 from J, leaving 13 bases between them. Germline loops: CDR1 WSHSY, CDR2 SAAADI. The CDR3 coding sequence is TGCGCCACCAGCAGGGCGATCAATCAGCCCCAGCATTTT. This sequence encodes CATSRAINQPQHF.

J is TRBJ1-1 and V is TRBV19, with D possibly TRBD1 on 5 matching bases. V was clipped by 5 bases and J by 1 base, with 11 bases between them. Germline-derived CDR1 and CDR2 are LNHDA and SQIVND (reference sequence). The CDR3 is 14 amino acids. The CDR3 bases are TGTGCCAGTAGTCCCAGGACACGGAACACTGAAGCTTTCTTT. It codes for CASSPRTRNTEAFF.

CDR3 DNA sequence: TGCGCCAGCAGGGGACTTCGCTCCTACGAGCAGTACTTC. As protein: CASRGLRSYEQYF. The rearrangement uses TRBV4-1 and TRBJ2-7; possibly TRBD2 for D (6 bases). The CDR3 spans 13 residues. V lost 6 bases to trimming and J lost 0 bases, with 9 bases between them. CDR1 is MGHRA and CDR2 is YSYEKL in the germline V gene.

The chain employs TRBV5-6 and TRBJ1-2, with 7 positions matching TRBD1. V shed 4 bases and J 0 bases; nucleotides not matched to a gene: 12. The CDR3 runs 17 residues. Germline assignment: CDR1 SGHDT and CDR2 YYEEEE. CDR3 nucleotide sequence: TGTGCCAGCAGCCCACGGAGGGACAGCCTCACTAACTATGGCTACACCTTC. Encoded protein: CASSPRRDSLTNYGYTF. The full variable domain, in which reference TRBV5-6 and TRBJ1-2 provide the parts outside the CDR3, is DAGVTQSPTHLIKTRGQQVTLRCSPKSGHDTVSWYQQALGQGPQFIFQYYEEEERQRGNFPDRFSGHQFPNYSSELNVNALLLGDSALYLCASSPRRDSLTNYGYTFGSGTRLTVV.

This clone has a single count. The chain carries TRBV19 and TRBJ2-3, with TRBD2 identical over 11 bases. Germline V lookup: CDR1 LNHDA, CDR2 SQIVND (reference sequence). J gave up 0 bases and V 4 bases, and 9 bases lay outside the gene matches. The length of the CDR3 is 18 residues. This chain's CDR3 is CASSRSLAGAPSTDTQYF. The CDR3 DNA is TGTGCCAGTAGTAGGTCACTAGCGGGAGCCCCTAGCACAGATACGCAGTATTTT.